What follows describes a single TCR beta chain. This sample was included in a study of blood T cell repertoires in COVID-19. The assay was immunoSEQ multiplex PCR, and TCRdb's table has in-frame clones only and misses some. The repertoire consists of fewer than 130,000 clones, with 69% occurring once and the leading ten covering about 6.5%. CDR1 KGHSH and CDR2 LQKENI come from the germline V gene. This CDR3 is 14 amino acids long. V lost 6 bases to trimming and J lost 2 bases, with 12 bases between them. The material sequenced was peripheral blood. The rearrangement links TRBV18 to TRBJ2-3; D is ambiguous. The sequence was obtained from an elderly man with acute or convalescent COVID-19. This CDR3 reads CASSSSDSTDTQYF. Written as DNA, the CDR3 is TGTGCCAGCTCTTCCTCAGACTCCACAGATACGCAGTATTTT.